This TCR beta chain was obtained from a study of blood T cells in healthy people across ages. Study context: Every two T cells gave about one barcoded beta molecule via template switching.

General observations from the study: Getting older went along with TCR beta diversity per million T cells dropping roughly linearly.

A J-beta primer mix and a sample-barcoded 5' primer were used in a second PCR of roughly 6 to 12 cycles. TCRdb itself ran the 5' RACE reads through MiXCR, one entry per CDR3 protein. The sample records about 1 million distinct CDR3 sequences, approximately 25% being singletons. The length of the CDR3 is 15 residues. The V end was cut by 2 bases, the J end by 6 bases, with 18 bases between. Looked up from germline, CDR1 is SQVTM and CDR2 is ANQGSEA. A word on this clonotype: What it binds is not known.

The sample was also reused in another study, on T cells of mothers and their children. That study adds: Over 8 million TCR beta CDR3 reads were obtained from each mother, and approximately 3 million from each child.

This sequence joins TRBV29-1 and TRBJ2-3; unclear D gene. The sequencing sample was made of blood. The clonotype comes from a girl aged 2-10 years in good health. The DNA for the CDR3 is TGCAGCGTTGAAACGCCCTCAAGCATGTTGGATACGCAGTATTTT. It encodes CSVETPSSMLDTQYF.